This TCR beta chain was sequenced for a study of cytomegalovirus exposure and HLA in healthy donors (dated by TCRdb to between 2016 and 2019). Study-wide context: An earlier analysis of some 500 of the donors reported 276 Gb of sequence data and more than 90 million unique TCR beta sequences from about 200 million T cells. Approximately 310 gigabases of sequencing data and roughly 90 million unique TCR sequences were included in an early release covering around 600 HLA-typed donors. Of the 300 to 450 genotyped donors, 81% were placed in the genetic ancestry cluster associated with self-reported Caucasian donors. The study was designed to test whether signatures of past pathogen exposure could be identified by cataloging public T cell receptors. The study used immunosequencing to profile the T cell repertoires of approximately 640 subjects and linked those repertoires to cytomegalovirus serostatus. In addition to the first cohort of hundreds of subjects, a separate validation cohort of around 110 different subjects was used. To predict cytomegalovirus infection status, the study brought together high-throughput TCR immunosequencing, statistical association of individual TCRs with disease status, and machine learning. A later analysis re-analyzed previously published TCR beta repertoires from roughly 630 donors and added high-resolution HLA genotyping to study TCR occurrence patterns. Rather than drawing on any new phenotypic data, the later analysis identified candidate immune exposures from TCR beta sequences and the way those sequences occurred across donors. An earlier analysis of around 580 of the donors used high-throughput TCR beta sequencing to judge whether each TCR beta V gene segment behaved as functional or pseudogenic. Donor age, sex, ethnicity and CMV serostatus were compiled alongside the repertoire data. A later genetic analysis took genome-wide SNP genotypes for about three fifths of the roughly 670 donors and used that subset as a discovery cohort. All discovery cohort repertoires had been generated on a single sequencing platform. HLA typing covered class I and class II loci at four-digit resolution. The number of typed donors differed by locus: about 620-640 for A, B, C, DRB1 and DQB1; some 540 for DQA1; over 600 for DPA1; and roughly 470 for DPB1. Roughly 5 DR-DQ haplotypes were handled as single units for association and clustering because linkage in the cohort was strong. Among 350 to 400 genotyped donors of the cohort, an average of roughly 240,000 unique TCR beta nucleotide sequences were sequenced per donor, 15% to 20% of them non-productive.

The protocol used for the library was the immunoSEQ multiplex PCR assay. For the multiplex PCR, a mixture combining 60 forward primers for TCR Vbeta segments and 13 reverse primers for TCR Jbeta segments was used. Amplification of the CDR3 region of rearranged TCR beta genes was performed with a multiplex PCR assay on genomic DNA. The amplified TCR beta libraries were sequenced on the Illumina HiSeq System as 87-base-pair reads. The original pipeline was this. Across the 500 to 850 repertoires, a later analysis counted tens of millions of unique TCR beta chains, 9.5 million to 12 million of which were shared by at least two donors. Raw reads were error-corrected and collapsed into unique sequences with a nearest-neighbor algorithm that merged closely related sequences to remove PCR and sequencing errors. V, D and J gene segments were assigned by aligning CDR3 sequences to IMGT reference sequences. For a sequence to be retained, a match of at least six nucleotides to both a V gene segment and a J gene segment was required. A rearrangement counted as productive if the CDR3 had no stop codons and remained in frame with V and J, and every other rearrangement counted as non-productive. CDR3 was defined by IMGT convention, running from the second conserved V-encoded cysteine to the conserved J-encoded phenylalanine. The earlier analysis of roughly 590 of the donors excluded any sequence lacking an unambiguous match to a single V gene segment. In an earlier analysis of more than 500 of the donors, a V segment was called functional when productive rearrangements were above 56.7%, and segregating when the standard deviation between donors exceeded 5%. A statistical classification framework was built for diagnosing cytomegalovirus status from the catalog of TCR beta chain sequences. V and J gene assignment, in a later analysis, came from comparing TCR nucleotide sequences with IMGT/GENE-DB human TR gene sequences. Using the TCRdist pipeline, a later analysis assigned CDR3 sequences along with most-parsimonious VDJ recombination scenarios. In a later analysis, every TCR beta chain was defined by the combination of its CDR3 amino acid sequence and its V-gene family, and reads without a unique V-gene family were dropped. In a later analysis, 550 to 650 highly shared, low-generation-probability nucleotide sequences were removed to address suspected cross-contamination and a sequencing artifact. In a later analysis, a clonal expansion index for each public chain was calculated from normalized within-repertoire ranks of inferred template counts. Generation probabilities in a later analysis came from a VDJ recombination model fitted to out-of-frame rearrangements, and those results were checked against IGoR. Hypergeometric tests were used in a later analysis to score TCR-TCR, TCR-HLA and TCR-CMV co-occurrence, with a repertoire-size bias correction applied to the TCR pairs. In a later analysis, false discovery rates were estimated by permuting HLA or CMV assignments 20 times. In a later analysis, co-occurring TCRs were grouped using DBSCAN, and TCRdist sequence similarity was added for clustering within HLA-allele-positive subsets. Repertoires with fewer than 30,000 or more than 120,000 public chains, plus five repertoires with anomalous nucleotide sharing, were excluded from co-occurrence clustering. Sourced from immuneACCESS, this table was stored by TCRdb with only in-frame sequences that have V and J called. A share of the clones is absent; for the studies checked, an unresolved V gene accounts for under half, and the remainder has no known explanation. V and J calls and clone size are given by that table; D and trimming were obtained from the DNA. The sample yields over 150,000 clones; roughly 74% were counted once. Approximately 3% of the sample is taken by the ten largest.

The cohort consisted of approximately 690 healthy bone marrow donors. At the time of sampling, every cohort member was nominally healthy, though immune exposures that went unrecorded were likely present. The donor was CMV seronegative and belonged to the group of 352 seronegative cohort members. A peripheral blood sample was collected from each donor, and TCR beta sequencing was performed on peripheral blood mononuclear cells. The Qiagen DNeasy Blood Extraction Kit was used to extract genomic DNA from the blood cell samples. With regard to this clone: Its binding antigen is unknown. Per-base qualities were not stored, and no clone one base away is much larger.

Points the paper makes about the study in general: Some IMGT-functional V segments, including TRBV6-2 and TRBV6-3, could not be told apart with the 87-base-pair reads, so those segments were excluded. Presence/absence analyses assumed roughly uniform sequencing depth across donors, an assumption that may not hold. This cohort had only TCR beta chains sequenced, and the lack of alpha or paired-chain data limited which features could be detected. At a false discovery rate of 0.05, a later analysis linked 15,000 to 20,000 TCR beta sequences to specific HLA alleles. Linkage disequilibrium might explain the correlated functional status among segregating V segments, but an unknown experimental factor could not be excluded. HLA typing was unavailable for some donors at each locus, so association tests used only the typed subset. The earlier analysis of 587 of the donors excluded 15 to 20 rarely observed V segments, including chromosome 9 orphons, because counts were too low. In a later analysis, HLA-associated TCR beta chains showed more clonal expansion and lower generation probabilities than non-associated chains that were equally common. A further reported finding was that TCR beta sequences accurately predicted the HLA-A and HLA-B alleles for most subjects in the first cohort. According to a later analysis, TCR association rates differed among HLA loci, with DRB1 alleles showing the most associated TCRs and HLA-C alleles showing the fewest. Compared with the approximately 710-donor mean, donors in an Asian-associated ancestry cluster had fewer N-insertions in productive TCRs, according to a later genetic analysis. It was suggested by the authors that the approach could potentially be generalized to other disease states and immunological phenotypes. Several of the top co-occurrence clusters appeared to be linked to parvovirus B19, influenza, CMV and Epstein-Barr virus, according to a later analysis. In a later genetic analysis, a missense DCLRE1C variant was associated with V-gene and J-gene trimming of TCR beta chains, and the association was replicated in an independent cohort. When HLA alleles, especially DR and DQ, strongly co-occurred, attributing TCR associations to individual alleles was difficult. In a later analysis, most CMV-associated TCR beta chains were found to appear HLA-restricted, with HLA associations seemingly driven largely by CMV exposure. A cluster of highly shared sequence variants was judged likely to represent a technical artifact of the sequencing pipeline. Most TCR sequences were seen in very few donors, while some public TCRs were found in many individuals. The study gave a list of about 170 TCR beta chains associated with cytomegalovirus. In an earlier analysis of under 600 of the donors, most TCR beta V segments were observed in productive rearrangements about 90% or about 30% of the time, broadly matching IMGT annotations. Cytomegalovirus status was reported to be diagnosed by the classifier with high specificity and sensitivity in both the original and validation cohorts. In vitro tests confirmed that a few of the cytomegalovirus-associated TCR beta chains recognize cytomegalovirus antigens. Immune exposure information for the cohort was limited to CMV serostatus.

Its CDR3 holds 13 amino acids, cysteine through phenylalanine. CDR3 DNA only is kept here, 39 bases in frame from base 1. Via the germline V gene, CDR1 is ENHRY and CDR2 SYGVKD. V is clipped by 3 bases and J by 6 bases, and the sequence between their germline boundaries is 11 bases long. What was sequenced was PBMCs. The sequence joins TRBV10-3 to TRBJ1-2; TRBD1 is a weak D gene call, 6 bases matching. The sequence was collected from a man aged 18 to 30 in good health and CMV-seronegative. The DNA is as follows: TGTGCCATCAGTGATCAGGGGAGCGATGGCTACACCTTC. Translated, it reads CAISDQGSDGYTF.